Listed below are T cell receptor beta chains from one sample, sequenced in a study of CXCR3-negative and CXCR3-positive naive CD8 T cells. With the 5' RACE reads reprocessed, TCRdb shows one record per CDR3 protein and no DNA. This specimen shows roughly 110,000 distinct CDR3 sequences; the ten leading clones hold 0.35% to 0.4%. Specimen: naive CXCR3+ CD8+ T cells from blood. The receptor source for this set is a human donor in good health. Some clones in this sample may be carry-over from other donors' samples. Each CDR3 is given with its conserved first and last residue. The order of the fields is V gene, J gene, CDR3 protein.

TRBV7-2,TRBJ2-2,CASSLPQGTGELFF
TRBV2,TRBJ2-2,CASSATGSGELFF
TRBV7-9,TRBJ2-7,CASSQLIEIGEQYF
TRBV11-2,TRBJ2-3,CASSSKTGLSTDTQYF
TRBV20-1,TRBJ1-1,CSAIFQGYRRTEAFF
TRBV12-3/TRBV12-4,TRBJ2-1,CASADSSYNEQFF
TRBV5-1,TRBJ2-7,CASSEGLLYRDEQYF
TRBV19,TRBJ1-4,CASRGPEKLFF
TRBV4-2,TRBJ2-7,CASSPRAPYSYEQYF
TRBV7-6,TRBJ2-1,CASSLADNEQFF
TRBV6-2/TRBV6-3,TRBJ2-2,CASSFSKTGELFF
TRBV7-9,TRBJ2-3,CASSLTSPGLDTQYF
TRBV5-8,TRBJ1-5,CASSHGTGGGLGNQPQHF
TRBV27,TRBJ2-7,CASSLSRVGDEQYF
TRBV27,TRBJ2-7,CASSLLKGQGEGVEQYF
TRBV12-3/TRBV12-4,TRBJ2-1,CASSPGVGNEQFF
TRBV28,TRBJ2-7,CASRRTSGRDEQYF
TRBV7-9,TRBJ2-1,CASSPGLAGPSYNEQFF
TRBV20-1,TRBJ2-7,CSAWGQGVSYEQYF
TRBV4-1,TRBJ2-7,CASSQGTAVYEQYF
TRBV12-3/TRBV12-4,TRBJ1-2,CASSLVRTGGGYTF
TRBV20-1,TRBJ2-2,CSARGQGAGELFF
TRBV21-1,TRBJ1-5,CASSFGVQPQHF